The TCR beta chain under discussion was sequenced for a study of T cells in Graves' hyperthyroidism and ophthalmopathy. Study-level information: It was at initial diagnosis, before any treatment, that peripheral blood was collected.

Germline CDR1 SGHRS, CDR2 YFSETQ. V shed 1 base and J 1 base; nucleotides not matched to a gene: 3. This CDR3 is built from 16 residues. TCR beta CDR3 regions were amplified from RNA transcripts. During a first-round RT-PCR of the TCR CDR3, the HTBI primer set was used. TCRdb re-analysed the multiplex PCR reads in MiXCR, keeping a single row per CDR3 protein. The sample gives over 200,000 distinct CDR3 sequences, around 17% of which show up once; 44% is in the top ten. This clonotype was counted ten times or more. This receptor was obtained from a man in his forties with Graves' hyperthyroidism. The chain recombines TRBV5-1 with TRBJ2-3; 10 bases are shared with TRBD2. The sample taken for sequencing was blood. In DNA, the CDR3 is TGCGCCAGCAGCTTGCTCACTAGCGGGGGCACAGATACGCAGTATTTT. Translated, it gives CASSLLTSGGTDTQYF.